The rows below give T cell receptor beta chains drawn from one sample of a study of blood T cell repertoires in COVID-19. The table came from immunoSEQ multiplex PCR; TCRdb's copy has only in-frame clones and leaves some out. The sample consists of 100,000 to 150,000 clones, 70% to 80% of them appearing once. The sample comprised peripheral blood. The source of these receptors is a human donor in a cohort sampled during active COVID-19. Both conserved end residues are part of each CDR3. D genes are given only for firm matches. Only part of the rows carry a size: once, few, many, or a class if the clone is expanded.

J	D	size	V	CDR3	DNA
TRBJ2-7	TRBD1	-	TRBV28	CASSTGQPYEQYF	TGTGCCAGCAGTACGGGACAGCCCTACGAGCAGTACTTC
TRBJ2-5	TRBD2	once	TRBV28	CASSLTGSGAATQYF	TGTGCCAGCAGTTTAACGGGTAGCGGGGCCGCGACCCAGTACTTC
TRBJ2-1	-	-	TRBV12-3/TRBV12-4	CASSFLLHNEQFF	TGTGCCAGCAGTTTCTTACTCCACAATGAGCAGTTCTTC
TRBJ2-7	-	-	TRBV19	CASSRGSSYEQYF	TGTGCCAGTAGTAGGGGCAGCTCCTACGAGCAGTACTTC
TRBJ1-2	-	-	TRBV28	CASSLTGVYGYTF	TGTGCCAGCAGTCTTACAGGTGTCTATGGCTACACCTTC
TRBJ1-2	-	-	TRBV24-1	CATSANYGYTF	TGTGCCACCAGTGCAAACTATGGCTACACCTTC
TRBJ2-7	TRBD1	-	TRBV28	CASSSHSGTGVYEQYF	TGTGCCAGCAGTTCACATTCCGGGACAGGGGTCTACGAGCAGTACTTC
TRBJ1-1	-	once	TRBV9	CASSQMNTEAFF	TGTGCCAGCAGCCAGATGAACACTGAAGCTTTCTTT
TRBJ2-2	-	-	TRBV18	CASSPSSSRLTGELFF	TGTGCCAGCTCACCTTCTTCTAGCCGCCTCACCGGGGAGCTGTTTTTT
TRBJ2-1	TRBD2	-	TRBV11-2	CASSPGGNYNEQFF	TGTGCCAGCAGTCCGGGGGGGAACTACAATGAGCAGTTCTTC
TRBJ1-2	TRBD1	once	TRBV27	CASSPDREGGYTF	TGTGCCAGCAGTCCGGACAGGGAAGGCGGCTACACCTTC
TRBJ1-1	TRBD1	once	TRBV4-3	CASSQVDRENTEAFF	TGCGCCAGCAGCCAAGTGGACAGGGAGAACACTGAAGCTTTCTTT
TRBJ2-6	-	-	TRBV6-5	CASRLDRSGANVLTF	TGTGCCAGCAGATTAGACAGGTCTGGGGCCAACGTCCTGACTTTC
TRBJ1-4	-	-	TRBV28	CASSPQGISEKLFF	TGTGCCAGCAGTCCTCAGGGGATTAGTGAAAAACTGTTTTTT
TRBJ2-2	TRBD2	-	TRBV29-1	CSVDAPGGGRGELFF	TGCAGCGTTGATGCCCCTGGGGGGGGACGTGGGGAGCTGTTTTTT
TRBJ1-1	-	-	TRBV7-2	CASSLMGRAFF	TGTGCCAGCAGCTTAATGGGGAGAGCTTTCTTT
TRBJ1-1	TRBD1	-	TRBV10-3	CAISRGTGEETEAFF	TGTGCCATTTCCCGAGGGACAGGGGAAGAAACTGAAGCTTTCTTT
TRBJ2-7	-	once	TRBV5-1	CASIPFAGSYEQYF	TGCGCCAGCATACCTTTTGCAGGAAGCTACGAGCAGTACTTC
TRBJ1-6	-	-	TRBV7-2	CASSLIGAEENSPLHF	TGTGCCAGCAGCTTAATAGGGGCGGAAGAAAATTCACCCCTCCACTTT
TRBJ1-1	TRBD1	-	TRBV28	CASRPRTGRDTEAFF	TGTGCCAGCAGGCCAAGGACAGGGAGGGACACTGAAGCTTTCTTT
TRBJ1-5	-	-	TRBV21-1	CASSRGPRRSNQPQHF	TGTGCCAGCAGCAGGGGGCCAAGAAGGAGCAATCAGCCCCAGCATTTT
TRBJ2-3	TRBD2	once	TRBV6-4	CASSVLGGGTDTQYF	TGTGCCAGCAGCGTCCTGGGGGGGGGCACAGATACGCAGTATTTT
TRBJ1-2	TRBD1	-	TRBV5-6	CASARDRGSYGYTF	TGTGCCAGCGCTCGAGACAGGGGTAGCTATGGCTACACCTTC
TRBJ1-6	TRBD1	-	TRBV7-9	CATTRPGQYNSPLHF	TGTGCCACCACCCGACCGGGACAGTATAATTCACCCCTCCACTTT
TRBJ2-1	TRBD1	-	TRBV5-1	CASSGQGTDEQFF	TGCGCCAGCAGCGGACAGGGAACCGATGAGCAGTTCTTC
TRBJ1-2	TRBD1	many	TRBV6-5	CASRPDRDPHGYTF	TGTGCCAGCAGGCCGGACAGGGATCCTCATGGCTACACCTTC
TRBJ2-1	-	-	TRBV18	CASSPPSGMDLGREQFF	TGTGCCAGCTCACCACCTAGCGGAATGGACCTAGGACGGGAGCAGTTCTTC
TRBJ2-1	TRBD2	-	TRBV19	CASREIAGGKYNEQFF	TGTGCCAGTAGGGAGATAGCGGGAGGGAAATACAATGAGCAGTTCTTC
TRBJ1-5	-	-	TRBV7-2	CASSPGSGNQPQHF	TGTGCCAGCAGCCCCGGGTCGGGGAATCAGCCCCAGCATTTT
TRBJ1-1	-	-	TRBV6-5	CASSPREGIAEAFF	TGTGCCAGCAGCCCCCGCGAGGGTATAGCTGAAGCTTTCTTT
TRBJ2-3	TRBD1	-	TRBV7-9	CASSPWTGGAGTDTQYF	TGTGCCAGCAGCCCCTGGACAGGGGGCGCTGGCACAGATACGCAGTATTTT
TRBJ2-1	TRBD2	-	TRBV28	CASLGGSWNEQFF	TGTGCCAGCCTAGGCGGGAGTTGGAATGAGCAGTTCTTC
TRBJ2-3	-	-	TRBV5-1	CASSLGYTDTQYF	TGCGCCAGCAGCTTGGGTTACACAGATACGCAGTATTTT
TRBJ1-6	-	-	TRBV27	CASSSRTESGPYNSPLHF	TGTGCCAGCAGTTCCCGGACAGAATCGGGGCCCTATAATTCACCCCTCCACTTT
TRBJ1-1	-	-	TRBV4-2	CASSQDRLNTEAFF	TGTGCCAGCAGCCAAGACAGGTTGAACACTGAAGCTTTCTTT
TRBJ1-5	-	-	TRBV2	CASSPQGKGQPQHF	TGTGCCAGCAGTCCTCAGGGAAAGGGGCAGCCCCAGCATTTT
TRBJ1-1	-	many	TRBV30	CAWSLSVNTEAFF	TGTGCCTGGAGTTTATCAGTGAACACTGAAGCTTTCTTT
TRBJ2-3	TRBD2	once	TRBV14	CASSPPERGLTDTQYF	TGTGCCAGCAGCCCACCTGAGCGGGGGCTCACAGATACGCAGTATTTT
TRBJ2-5	TRBD1	-	TRBV7-2	CASSLAKWGTGETQYF	TGTGCCAGCAGCTTAGCAAAGTGGGGGACAGGGGAGACCCAGTACTTC
TRBJ2-3	TRBD1	-	TRBV24-1	CATSDPQRQGALDTQYF	TGTGCCACCAGTGATCCTCAGAGACAGGGGGCGTTGGATACGCAGTATTTT
TRBJ2-3	-	-	TRBV7-6	CASSGRDLADTQYF	TGTGCCAGCAGCGGGCGGGACTTGGCAGATACGCAGTATTTT
TRBJ1-1	-	-	TRBV18	CASSPRLRGDTEAFF	TGTGCCAGCTCACCTCGTCTAAGGGGCGACACTGAAGCTTTCTTT
TRBJ2-2	TRBD2	-	TRBV6-5	CASSYSVSGGTGELFF	TGTGCCAGCAGTTACTCCGTTAGCGGGGGCACCGGGGAGCTGTTTTTT
TRBJ1-2	-	-	TRBV9	CASSVGGGIYGYTF	TGTGCCAGCAGCGTAGGAGGAGGGATCTATGGCTACACCTTC
TRBJ2-7	-	-	TRBV10-3	CAISQGHSYEQYF	TGTGCCATCAGCCAGGGACATTCCTACGAGCAGTACTTC
TRBJ1-3	-	few	TRBV28	CASSSLPGDGQSSGNTIYF	TGTGCCAGCAGTTCTCTCCCGGGGGACGGACAAAGCTCTGGAAACACCATATATTTT
TRBJ1-1	-	-	TRBV9	CASSYSPDTLNTEAFF	TGTGCCAGCAGCTACTCACCGGACACCCTTAACACTGAAGCTTTCTTT
TRBJ2-1	-	-	TRBV14	CASSQYLGARGDEQFF	TGTGCCAGCAGCCAGTATTTGGGGGCAAGGGGCGATGAGCAGTTCTTC